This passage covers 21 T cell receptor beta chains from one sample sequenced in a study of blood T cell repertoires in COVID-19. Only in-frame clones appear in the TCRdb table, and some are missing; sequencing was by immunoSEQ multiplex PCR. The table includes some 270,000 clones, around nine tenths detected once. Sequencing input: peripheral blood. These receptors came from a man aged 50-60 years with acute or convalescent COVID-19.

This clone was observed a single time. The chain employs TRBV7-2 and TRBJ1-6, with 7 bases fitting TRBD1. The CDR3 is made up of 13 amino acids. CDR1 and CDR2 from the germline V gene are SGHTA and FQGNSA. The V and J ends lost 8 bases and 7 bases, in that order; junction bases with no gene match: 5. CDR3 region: CASGDRVNSPLHF. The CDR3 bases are TGTGCCAGCGGGGACAGAGTCAATTCACCCCTCCACTTT.

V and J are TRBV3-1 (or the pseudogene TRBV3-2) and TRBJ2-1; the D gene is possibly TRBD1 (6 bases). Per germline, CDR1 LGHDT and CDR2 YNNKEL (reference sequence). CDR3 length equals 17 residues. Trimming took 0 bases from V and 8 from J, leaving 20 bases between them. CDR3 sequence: CASSQDRGTGSYDEQFF. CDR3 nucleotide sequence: TGTGCCAGCAGCCAAGATCGAGGTACAGGGTCATACGATGAGCAGTTCTTC.

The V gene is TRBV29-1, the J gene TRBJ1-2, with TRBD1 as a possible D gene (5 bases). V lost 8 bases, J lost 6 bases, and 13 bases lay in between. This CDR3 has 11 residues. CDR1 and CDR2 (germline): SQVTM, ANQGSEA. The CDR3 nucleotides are TGCAGCCTGACGCGGGGGGATGGCTACACCTTC. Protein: CSLTRGDGYTF.

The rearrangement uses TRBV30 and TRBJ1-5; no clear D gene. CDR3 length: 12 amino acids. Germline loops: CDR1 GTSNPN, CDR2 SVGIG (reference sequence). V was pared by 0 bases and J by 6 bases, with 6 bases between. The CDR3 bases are TGTGCCTGGAGTGTTTTCCGTCAGCCCCAGCATTTT. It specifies CAWSVFRQPQHF.

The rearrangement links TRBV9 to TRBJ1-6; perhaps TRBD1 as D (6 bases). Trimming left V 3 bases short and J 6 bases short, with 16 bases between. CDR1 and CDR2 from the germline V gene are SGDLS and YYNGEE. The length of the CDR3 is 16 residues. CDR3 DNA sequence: TGTGCCAGCAGCGCTGACAGGATTAACCTTAATTCACCCCTCCACTTT. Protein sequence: CASSADRINLNSPLHF.

The DNA for the CDR3 is TGTGCCAGTAGTGCTCAGGGGCAGTCTGGCTACACCTTC. Translated, it gives CASSAQGQSGYTF. V and J are TRBV19 and TRBJ1-2; a weak D match, TRBD1 (6 bases). Germline CDR1 reads LNHDA; CDR2 reads SQIVND (reference sequence). V was clipped by 5 bases and J by 7 bases, with 14 bases between them. The CDR3 sequence is 13 residues long.

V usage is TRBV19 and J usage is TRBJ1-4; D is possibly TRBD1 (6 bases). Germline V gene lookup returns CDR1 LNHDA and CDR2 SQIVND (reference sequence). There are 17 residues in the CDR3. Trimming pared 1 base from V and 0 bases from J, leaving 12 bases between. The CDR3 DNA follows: TGTGCCAGTAGTATAGTACGGACAGATACAACTAATGAAAAACTGTTTTTT. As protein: CASSIVRTDTTNEKLFF.

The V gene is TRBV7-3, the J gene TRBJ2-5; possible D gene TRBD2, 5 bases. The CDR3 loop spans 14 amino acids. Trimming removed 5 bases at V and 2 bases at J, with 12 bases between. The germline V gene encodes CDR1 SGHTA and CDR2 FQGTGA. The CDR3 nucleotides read TGTGCCAGCAGCCTTAGTCGGGATCAAGAGACCCAGTACTTC. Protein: CASSLSRDQETQYF.

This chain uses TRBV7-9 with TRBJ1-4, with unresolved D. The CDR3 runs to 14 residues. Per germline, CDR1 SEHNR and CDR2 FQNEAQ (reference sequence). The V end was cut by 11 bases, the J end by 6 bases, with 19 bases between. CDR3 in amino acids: CAVSPEGGDEKLFF. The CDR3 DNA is TGTGCCGTTTCCCCGGAGGGCGGTGATGAAAAACTGTTTTTT.

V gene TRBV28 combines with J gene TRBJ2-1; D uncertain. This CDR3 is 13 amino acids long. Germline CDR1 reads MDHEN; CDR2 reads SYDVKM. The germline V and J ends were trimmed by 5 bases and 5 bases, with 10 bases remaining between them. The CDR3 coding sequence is TGTGCCAGCAGTCCTTACAGACACAATGAGCAGTTCTTC. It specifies CASSPYRHNEQFF.

The CDR3 loop reads CSVGHFTGELFF. CDR3 coding DNA: TGCAGCGTTGGACACTTCACCGGGGAGCTGTTTTTT. The chain is built from TRBV29-1 and TRBJ2-2; D uncertain. V lost 4 bases, J lost 4 bases, and 7 bases lay in between. The CDR3 runs to 12 residues. Germline CDR1 SQVTM, CDR2 ANQGSEA.

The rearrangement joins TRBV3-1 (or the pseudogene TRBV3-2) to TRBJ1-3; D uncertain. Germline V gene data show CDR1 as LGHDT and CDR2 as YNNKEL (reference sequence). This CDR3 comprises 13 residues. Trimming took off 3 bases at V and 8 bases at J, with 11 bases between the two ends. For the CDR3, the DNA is TGTGCCAGCAGCCATCGTGGTCGGGACACCATATATTTT. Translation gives CASSHRGRDTIYF.

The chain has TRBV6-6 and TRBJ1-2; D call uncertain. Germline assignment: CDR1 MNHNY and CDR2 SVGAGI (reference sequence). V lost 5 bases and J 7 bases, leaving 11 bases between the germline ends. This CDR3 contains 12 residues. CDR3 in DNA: TGTGCCAGCAGTAGGACTAGTGTTGGCTACACCTTC. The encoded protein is CASSRTSVGYTF.

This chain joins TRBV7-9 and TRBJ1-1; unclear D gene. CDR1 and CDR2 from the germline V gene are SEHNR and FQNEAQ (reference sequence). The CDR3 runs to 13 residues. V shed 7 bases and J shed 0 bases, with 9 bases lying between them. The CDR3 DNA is TGTGCCAGCACTATTGTTTTGAACACTGAAGCTTTCTTT. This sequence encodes CASTIVLNTEAFF.

The CDR3 DNA follows: TGTGCCATCAGAGGGGGCGCAGGGGAGACCCAGTACTTC. It encodes CAIRGGAGETQYF. The J gene is TRBJ2-5, the V gene TRBV10-3, with 7 positions matching TRBD1. Germline CDR1 is ENHRY and CDR2 is SYGVKD. This CDR3 spans 13 amino acids. Trimming took 6 bases from V and 5 from J; bases not matched to a gene: 6.

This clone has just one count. The CDR3 sequence is CASSRSDTGELFF. DNA of the CDR3: TGCGCCAGCAGTCGATCCGACACCGGGGAGCTGTTTTTT. The chain employs TRBV23-1 and TRBJ2-2; D remains unclear. TRBV23-1 is flagged as an ORF with uncertain function. This CDR3 has 13 amino acids. V lost 4 bases and J lost 3, with 6 bases in between.

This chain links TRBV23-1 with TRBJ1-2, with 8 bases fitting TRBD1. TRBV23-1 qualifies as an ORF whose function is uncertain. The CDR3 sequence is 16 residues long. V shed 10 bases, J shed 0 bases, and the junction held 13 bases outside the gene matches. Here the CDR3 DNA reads TGCGCCACCCGAGGAACCGGGACAGGAGCTAACTATGGCTACACCTTC. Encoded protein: CATRGTGTGANYGYTF.

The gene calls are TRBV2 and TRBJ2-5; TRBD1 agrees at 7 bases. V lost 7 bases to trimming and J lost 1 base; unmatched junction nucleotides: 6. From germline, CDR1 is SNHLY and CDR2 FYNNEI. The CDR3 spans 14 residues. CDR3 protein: CASNDRAFQETQYF. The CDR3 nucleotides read TGTGCCAGCAACGACAGGGCTTTCCAAGAGACCCAGTACTTC.

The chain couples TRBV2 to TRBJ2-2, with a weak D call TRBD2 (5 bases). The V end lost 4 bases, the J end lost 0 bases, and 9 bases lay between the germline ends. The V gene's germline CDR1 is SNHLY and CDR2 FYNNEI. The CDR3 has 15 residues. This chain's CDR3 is CASSGTYANTGELFF. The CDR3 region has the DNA TGTGCCAGCAGTGGGACTTACGCGAACACCGGGGAGCTGTTTTTT.

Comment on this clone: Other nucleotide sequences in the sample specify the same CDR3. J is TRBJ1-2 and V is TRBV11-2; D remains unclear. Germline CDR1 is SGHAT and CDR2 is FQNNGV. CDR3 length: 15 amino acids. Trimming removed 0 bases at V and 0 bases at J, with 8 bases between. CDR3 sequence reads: CASSLEGAANYGYTF. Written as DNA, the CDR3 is TGTGCCAGCAGCTTAGAGGGTGCGGCTAACTATGGCTACACCTTC.

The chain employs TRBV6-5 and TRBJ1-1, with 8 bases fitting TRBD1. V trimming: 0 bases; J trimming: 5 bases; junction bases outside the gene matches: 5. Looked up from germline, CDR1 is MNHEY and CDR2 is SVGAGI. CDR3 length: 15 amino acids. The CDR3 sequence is CASSYSGQGWTEAFF. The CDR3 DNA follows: TGTGCCAGCAGTTACTCTGGACAGGGTTGGACTGAAGCTTTCTTT.